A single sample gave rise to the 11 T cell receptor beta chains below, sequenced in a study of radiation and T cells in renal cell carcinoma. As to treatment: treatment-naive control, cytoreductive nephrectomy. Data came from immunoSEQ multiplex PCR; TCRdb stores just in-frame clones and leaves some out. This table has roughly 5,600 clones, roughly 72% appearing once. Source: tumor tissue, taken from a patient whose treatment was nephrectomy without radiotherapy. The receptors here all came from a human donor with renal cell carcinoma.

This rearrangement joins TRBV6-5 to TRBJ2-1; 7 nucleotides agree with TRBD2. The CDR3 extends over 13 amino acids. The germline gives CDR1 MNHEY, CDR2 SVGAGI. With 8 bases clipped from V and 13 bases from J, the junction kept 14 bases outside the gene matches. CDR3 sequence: CASRSNSGNVQFF. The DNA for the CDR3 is TGTGCCAGCCGGTCGAACAGCGGGAATGTACAGTTCTTC.

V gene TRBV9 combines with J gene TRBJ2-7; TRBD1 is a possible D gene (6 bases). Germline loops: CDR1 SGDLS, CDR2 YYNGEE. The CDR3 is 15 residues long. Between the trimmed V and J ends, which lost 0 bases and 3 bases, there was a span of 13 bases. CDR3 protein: CASSVGAGVGYEQYF. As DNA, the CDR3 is TGTGCCAGCAGCGTAGGGGCAGGGGTGGGCTACGAGCAGTACTTC.

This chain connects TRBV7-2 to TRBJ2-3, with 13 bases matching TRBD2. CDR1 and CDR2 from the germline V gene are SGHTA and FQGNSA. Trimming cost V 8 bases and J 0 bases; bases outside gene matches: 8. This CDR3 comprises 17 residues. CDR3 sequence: CASSGLAGTGSTDTQYF. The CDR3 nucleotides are TGTGCCAGCTCGGGACTAGCGGGGACCGGTAGCACAGATACGCAGTATTTT. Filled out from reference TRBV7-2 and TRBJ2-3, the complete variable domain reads GAGVSQSPSNKVTEKGKDVELRCDPISGHTALYWYRQSLGQGLEFLIYFQGNSAPDKSGLPSDRFSAERTGGSVSTLTIQRTQQEDSAVYLCASSGLAGTGSTDTQYFGPGTRLTVL.

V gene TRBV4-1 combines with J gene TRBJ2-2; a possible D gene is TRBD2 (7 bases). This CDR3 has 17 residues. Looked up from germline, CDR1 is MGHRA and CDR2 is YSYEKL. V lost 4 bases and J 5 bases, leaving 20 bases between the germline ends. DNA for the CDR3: TGCGCCAGCAGCCCTAGTCGGCTAGGGGGGGATACCGGGGAGCTGTTTTTT. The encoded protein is CASSPSRLGGDTGELFF.

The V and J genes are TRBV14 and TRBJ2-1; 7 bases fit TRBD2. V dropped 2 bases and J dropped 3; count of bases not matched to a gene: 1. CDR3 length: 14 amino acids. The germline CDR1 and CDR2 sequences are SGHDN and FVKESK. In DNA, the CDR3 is TGTGCCAGCAGCCAACTAGCGGACTACAATGAGCAGTTCTTC. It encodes CASSQLADYNEQFF.

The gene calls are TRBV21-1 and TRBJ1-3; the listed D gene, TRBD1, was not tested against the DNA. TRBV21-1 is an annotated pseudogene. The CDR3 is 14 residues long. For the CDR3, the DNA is TGTGCCAGCTGTCCGGACAGGACTGGAAACACCATATATTTT. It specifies CASCPDRTGNTIYF.

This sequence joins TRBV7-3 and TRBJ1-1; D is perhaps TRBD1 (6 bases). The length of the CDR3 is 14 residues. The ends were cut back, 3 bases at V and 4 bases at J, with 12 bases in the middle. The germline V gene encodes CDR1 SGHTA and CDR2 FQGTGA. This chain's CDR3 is CASSFKGGSTEAFF. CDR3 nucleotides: TGTGCCAGCAGCTTTAAAGGGGGGAGCACTGAAGCTTTCTTT.

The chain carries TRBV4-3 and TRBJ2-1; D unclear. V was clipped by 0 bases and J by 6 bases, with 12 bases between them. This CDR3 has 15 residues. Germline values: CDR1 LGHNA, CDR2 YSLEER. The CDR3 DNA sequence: TGCGCCAGCAGCCAAGATCGCCAGCAGTTCAATGAGCAGTTCTTC. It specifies CASSQDRQQFNEQFF.

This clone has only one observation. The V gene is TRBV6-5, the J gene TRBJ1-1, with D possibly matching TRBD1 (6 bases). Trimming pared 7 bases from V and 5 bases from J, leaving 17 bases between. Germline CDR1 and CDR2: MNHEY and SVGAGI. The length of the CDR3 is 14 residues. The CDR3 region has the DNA TGTGCCAGCACCCAGCAGGGGTCAAGGACTGAAGCTTTCTTT. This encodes CASTQQGSRTEAFF.

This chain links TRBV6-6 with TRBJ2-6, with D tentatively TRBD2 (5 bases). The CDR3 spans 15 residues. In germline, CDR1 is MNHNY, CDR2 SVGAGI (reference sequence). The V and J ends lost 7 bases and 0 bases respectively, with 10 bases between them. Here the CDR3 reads CASKVGSSGANVLTF. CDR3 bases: TGTGCCAGCAAAGTGGGGAGCTCTGGGGCCAACGTCCTGACTTTC.

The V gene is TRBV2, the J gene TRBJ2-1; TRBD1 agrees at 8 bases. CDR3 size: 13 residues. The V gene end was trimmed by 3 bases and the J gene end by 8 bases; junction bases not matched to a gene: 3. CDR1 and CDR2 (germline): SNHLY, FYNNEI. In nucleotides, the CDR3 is TGTGCCAGCAGTGACAGGGGGCAGTATGAGCAGTTCTTC. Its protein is CASSDRGQYEQFF.